The 21 T cell receptor beta chains in this list originate from one sample, sequenced in a study of identical twins. Each CDR3 protein gets one entry after TCRdb re-called the 5' RACE reads with MiXCR. The sample has some 600,000 distinct CDR3 sequences, roughly 7.2% seen once. These same records also appear under a second study, on yellow fever vaccine responses in identical twins.

The sample was PBMCs. These receptor sequences come from a woman between 18 and 30 years old in good health.

This clonotype was observed at least ten times. The V and J genes are TRBV29-1 and TRBJ2-6; D gene uncertain. This CDR3 comprises 15 residues. Germline V CDR1 and CDR2: SQVTM, ANQGSEA. V was clipped by 2 bases and J by 2 bases, with 10 bases between them. Here the CDR3 DNA reads TGCAGCGTTGAAACCCGGAAAACTGGGGCCAACGTCCTGACTTTC. As protein: CSVETRKTGANVLTF.

Points on this clonotype: One end of the junction fails to match germline, which may point to a read error. The chain uses TRBV20-1 and TRBJ1-4; the D is unclear. The germline gives CDR1 DFQATT, CDR2 SNEGSKA (reference sequence). The CDR3 covers 12 residues. CDR3 nucleotide sequence: TGCAGTGCTAGAGAGGCATACGAAAGACTGTTTTTT. Its protein is CSAREAYERLFF.

This clonotype appeared a few times. V and J are TRBV7-2 and TRBJ2-5; no reliable D call. V was shortened by 5 bases and J by 4 bases, with 20 bases between the two germline ends. The CDR3 length is 16 residues. In germline, CDR1 is SGHTA, CDR2 FQGNSA. The CDR3 loop reads CASSPPGSSVGETQYF. In DNA, the CDR3 is TGTGCCAGCAGCCCACCTGGCTCGTCGGTAGGAGAGACCCAGTACTTC.

V and J are TRBV12-3 or TRBV12-4 and TRBJ1-4; D gene ambiguous. The CDR3 extends over 14 amino acids. V was cut by 7 bases and J by 8 bases, with 17 bases left in between. The CDR3 sequence is CASKLSPPGEKLFF. CDR3 nucleotide sequence: TGTGCCAGCAAATTGAGCCCGCCGGGGGAAAAACTGTTTTTT.

This clonotype was seen a handful of times. The J gene is TRBJ2-1, the V gene TRBV5-1, with a weak D call TRBD2 (5 bases). The ends were cut back, 3 bases at V and 7 bases at J, with 11 bases in the middle. CDR3 length: 13 residues. The germline gives CDR1 SGHRS, CDR2 YFSETQ. In DNA form, the CDR3 reads TGCGCCAGCAGCTCCCTACCGGGGAATGAGCAGTTCTTC. Protein: CASSSLPGNEQFF.

This sequence joins TRBV20-1 and TRBJ2-7, with TRBD1 matching over 10 bases. Per germline, CDR1 DFQATT and CDR2 SNEGSKA (reference sequence). Unmatched junction bases numbered 2, after V lost 0 bases and J lost 0 bases. The CDR3 extends over 15 amino acids. The CDR3 loop is CSARDGTGASYEQYF. The CDR3 region has the DNA TGCAGTGCTAGAGACGGGACAGGGGCCTCCTACGAGCAGTACTTC.

The chain couples TRBV24-1 to TRBJ1-2, with TRBD1 identical over 10 bases. Germline V gene data show CDR1 as KGHDR and CDR2 as SFDVKD. V dropped 3 bases and J dropped 4; count of bases not matched to a gene: 7. The CDR3 totals 16 residues. CDR3 DNA: TGTGCCACCAGTGATCCTAGACAGGGGGCCACCTATGGCTACACCTTC. Translation gives CATSDPRQGATYGYTF.

This clonotype was seen many times. The chain has TRBV29-1 and TRBJ2-4; 7 positions agree with TRBD1. This CDR3 is built from 16 residues. With 3 bases clipped from V and 4 bases from J, the junction kept 12 bases outside the gene matches. CDR1 and CDR2 (germline): SQVTM, ANQGSEA. The CDR3 sequence is CSVDIGDGTAKNIQYF. CDR3 DNA: TGCAGCGTTGATATTGGGGACGGGACAGCTAAAAACATTCAGTACTTC. Looking up the rest from reference TRBV29-1 and TRBJ2-4 gives the full variable domain: SAVISQKPSRDICQRGTSLTIQCQVDSQVTMMFWYRQQPGQSLTLIATANQGSEATYESGFVIDKFPISRPNLTFSTLTVSNMSPEDSSIYLCSVDIGDGTAKNIQYFGAGTRLSVL.

This clonotype has just a few counts. CDR3 DNA sequence: TGTGCCAGCAGCTTGGGACAGGGATTAGACGAGCAGTACGTC. It yields the protein CASSLGQGLDEQYV. The chain carries TRBV5-6 and TRBJ2-7; 7 bases line up with TRBD1. The CDR3 has 14 amino acids. V gave up 0 bases and J gave up 5 bases; unmatched junction bases: 5. CDR1 and CDR2 (germline): SGHDT, YYEEEE.

The chain couples TRBV6-5 to TRBJ2-3, with 8 bases identical to TRBD2. J was trimmed by 6 bases and V by 4 bases; bases with no gene match: 12. The CDR3 sequence is 16 residues long. The germline V gene has CDR1 MNHEY and CDR2 SVGAGI. CDR3 in DNA: TGTGCCAGCAGTTGGGGTAGCGGGATGGGTGGGGATACGCAGTATTTT. It is translated as CASSWGSGMGGDTQYF.

This clonotype appeared a few times. This chain joins TRBV20-1 and TRBJ1-1; 10 bases agree with TRBD1. CDR1 is DFQATT, CDR2 SNEGSKA, per germline (reference sequence). The trim removed 5 bases at V and 5 bases at J, leaving 11 bases unmatched. This CDR3 spans 15 amino acids. The CDR3 loop reads CSAPPLTGGHTEAFF. DNA for the CDR3: TGCAGTGCTCCTCCCCTGACAGGGGGCCATACTGAAGCTTTCTTT.

The genes are TRBV20-1 and TRBJ2-7; 9 positions match TRBD1. Germline assignment: CDR1 DFQATT and CDR2 SNEGSKA (reference sequence). V dropped 0 bases and J dropped 3; count of bases not matched to a gene: 9. This CDR3 contains 16 residues. CDR3 nucleotides: TGCAGTGCTAGAGATTTTGGCCGGGACAGGGTCTACGAGCAGTACTTC. Its protein is CSARDFGRDRVYEQYF.

In its sample, this clonotype was seen many times. V gene TRBV28 combines with J gene TRBJ2-7; 12 bases map to TRBD1. Germline V lookup: CDR1 MDHEN, CDR2 SYDVKM. Germline trimming cut 3 bases from V and 4 bases from J; bases unmatched to any gene: 4. The CDR3 sequence is 15 residues long. CDR3 DNA sequence: TGTGCCAGCAGTTTCGGGACAGGGGGCATGTACGAGCAGTACTTC. Its translation: CASSFGTGGMYEQYF.

This clonotype was seen repeatedly, ten times or more. The chain recombines TRBV2 with TRBJ2-7; D unresolved. V was trimmed by 4 bases and J by 1 base, leaving 8 bases between them. Germline values: CDR1 SNHLY, CDR2 FYNNEI. The CDR3 covers 13 residues. The CDR3 nucleotides are TGTGCCAGCAGTGGAATGGATTCCTACGAGCAGTACGTC. Encoded protein: CASSGMDSYEQYV.

The J gene is TRBJ2-5, the V gene TRBV20-1; TRBD2 aligns across 10 bases. The V gene's germline CDR1 is DFQATT and CDR2 SNEGSKA (reference sequence). V dropped 1 base and J dropped 5; count of bases not matched to a gene: 10. This CDR3 region has 16 residues. The CDR3 bases are TGCAGTGCTAGAGCCCCACTAAGCGGGGGGGCCGAGACCCAGTACTTC. Residues: CSARAPLSGGAETQYF.

This clonotype has at least ten counts. This chain joins TRBV5-6 and TRBJ2-1, with unresolved D. CDR3 size: 16 residues. Germline loops: CDR1 SGHDT, CDR2 YYEEEE. V lost 0 bases and J 0 bases, leaving 10 bases between the germline ends. The CDR3 protein is CASSLVAASSYNEQFF. As DNA, the CDR3 is TGTGCCAGCAGCTTGGTGGCGGCTAGCTCCTACAATGAGCAGTTCTTC.

This clonotype occurred many times. V usage is TRBV20-1 and J usage is TRBJ2-1, with D perhaps matching TRBD2 (7 bases). Looked up from germline, CDR1 is DFQATT and CDR2 is SNEGSKA (reference sequence). Between the trimmed V and J ends, which lost 6 bases and 12 bases, there was a span of 24 bases. This CDR3 has 14 residues. The CDR3 region has the DNA TGCAGTGCCCTCAAGGGGGAGCGGGGAGGGGCGCAGTTCTTC. This encodes CSALKGERGGAQFF.

This chain connects TRBV20-1 to TRBJ2-3; D not certain. The CDR3 has 13 amino acids. Germline-derived CDR1 and CDR2 are DFQATT and SNEGSKA (reference sequence). V lost 0 bases and J 10 bases, leaving 14 bases between the germline ends. The CDR3 coding sequence is TGCAGTGCTAGAGAAGCCGGGTTATACTCGCAGTATTTT. The encoded protein is CSAREAGLYSQYF.

The sample holds a few counts of this clonotype. This chain links TRBV12-3 or TRBV12-4 with TRBJ2-7, with D possibly being TRBD1 (7 bases). The length of the CDR3 is 12 residues. Between the trimmed V and J ends, which lost 9 bases and 12 bases, there was a span of 21 bases. The CDR3 bases are TGTGCCAGTGGACAGGAAAGACTAGTCCGGTACTTC. It codes for CASGQERLVRYF.

This clonotype was counted many times. The V and J genes are TRBV12-3 or TRBV12-4 and TRBJ1-2, with no clear D. V was shortened by 3 bases and J by 4 bases, with 3 bases between the two germline ends. The CDR3 totals 11 residues. Here the CDR3 reads CASSFGYGYTF. CDR3 nucleotides: TGTGCCAGCAGTTTCGGCTATGGCTACACCTTC.

This clonotype was counted a few times. This chain connects TRBV25-1 to TRBJ2-7; 10 nucleotides match TRBD1. This CDR3 spans 16 amino acids. Germline V gene data show CDR1 as MGHDK and CDR2 as SYGVNS. Trimming at V came to 6 bases and at J to 5 bases, leaving 13 bases not matched to a gene. CDR3 nucleotide sequence: TGTGCCAGCAGCGACCAGACAGGGGGCCGGATCCACGAGCAGTACTTC. Protein: CASSDQTGGRIHEQYF.